The clone carrying this T cell receptor beta chain appeared once. The antigen is undetermined. The data were taken from a study of shared clonotypes between healthy human individuals. Study results and limitations: Rarefaction curves obtained for sorted subsets showed sequencing incomplete despite large depth. Generally, naive subsets came out with larger estimated richness than memory subsets.

Data came from immunoSEQ multiplex PCR; TCRdb stores just in-frame clones and leaves some out. This sample has roughly 1.5 million clones, with around 98% found just once. The V gene's germline CDR1 is WNHNN and CDR2 SYGVQD (reference sequence). The CDR3 is 14 residues long. V gave up 6 bases and J gave up 2 bases; unmatched junction bases: 2. The TCR was taken from a man in his thirties or forties in good health. This rearrangement joins TRBV10-1 to TRBJ2-1; TRBD1 aligns across 9 bases. Sequencing was done on a sample of naive CD4+ T cells sorted from blood. Subset denoted: CD45RA+ positively selected. This CDR3 reads CASSRDRAYNEQFF. The CDR3 region has the DNA TGCGCCAGCAGCAGGGACAGGGCCTACAATGAGCAGTTCTTC.